This TCR beta chain was obtained from a study of spatial heterogeneity in lung cancer. Study-level information: A unique TCR and UMI combination showed up more than ten times in raw reads, on average.

From the 5' RACE reads, TCRdb called clonotypes with MiXCR, one entry per CDR3 protein. The sample shows more than 80,000 distinct CDR3 sequences, 12% of them seen only once. This clonotype was counted ten times or more. As to time point: sample taken at primary tumor resection. The authors sequenced whole RNA from tumor, nontumor lung or frozen PBMC without sorting. Untreated early-stage non-small cell lung cancer patients, 55 to 85 in total, were the donors. Germline V CDR1 and CDR2: SGHVS, FNYEAQ. V was cut by 1 base and J by 5 bases, with 15 bases left in between. The CDR3 has 16 residues. The receptor was derived from a male donor with early-stage non-small cell lung cancer. The rearrangement links TRBV7-6 to TRBJ1-5; possible D gene TRBD1, 5 bases. Sequences were derived from PBMCs, sampled at surgery. In DNA form, the CDR3 reads TGTGCCAGCAGCTTAGGGGCACAGGCGGGCGATCAGCCCCAGCATTTT. It codes for CASSLGAQAGDQPQHF. Together with reference TRBV7-6 and TRBJ1-5, the CDR3 gives the full variable domain: GAGVSQSPRYKVTKRGQDVALRCDPISGHVSLYWYRQALGQGPEFLTYFNYEAQQDKSGLPNDRFSAERPEGSISTLTIQRTEQRDSAMYRCASSLGAQAGDQPQHFGDGTRLSIL.